Listed below are T cell receptor beta chains from one sample, sequenced in a study of blood T cells in healthy people across ages. TCRdb independently ran MiXCR on the 5' RACE reads; one entry per CDR3 protein. Here the sample spans some 1.6 million distinct CDR3 sequences, 30% to 35% being singletons. Sequenced sample: blood. Every receptor here comes from a woman aged 30 to 39 in good health. CDR3s leave out the opening cysteine and the closing phenylalanine or tryptophan.

j_gene,v_gene,CDR3aa
TRBJ2-7,TRBV27,ASSFMGGLVSYEQY
TRBJ2-3,TRBV9,ASSVTGDTRVDTQY
TRBJ2-3,TRBV6-5,ASRSPGTVGTDTQY
TRBJ1-2,TRBV10-3,AILDGAGYGYT
TRBJ1-5,TRBV6-2/TRBV6-3,ASSYSGGARNQPQH
TRBJ2-1,TRBV20-1,SARSRQAPTYNEQF
TRBJ1-2,TRBV4-1,ASSLLDTLDYGYT
TRBJ2-7,TRBV4-2,ASSQTGQGPSYEQY
TRBJ2-3,TRBV9,ASSPIGTDTQY
TRBJ2-1,TRBV29-1,SASDSGRDRDGEQF
TRBJ1-5,TRBV20-1,SCGTGVKAQPQH
TRBJ2-4,TRBV28,ASSFGQGGGVDIQY
TRBJ2-1,TRBV25-1,ASSESSGLYNEQF
TRBJ2-4,TRBV9,ASSVGTAGERY
TRBJ2-3,TRBV5-1,ASSSHGTGKGGEEDTQY
TRBJ2-3,TRBV11-2,ASSLARGRDTQY
TRBJ2-1,TRBV20-1,SASGGPYNEQF
TRBJ1-2,TRBV9,ASSIAGDYGYT
TRBJ2-7,TRBV3-1,ASSPGGIGVSYEQY
TRBJ2-1,TRBV6-6,ASHSPGQGLYNEQF
TRBJ2-2,TRBV9,ASSRPSGGITGELF
TRBJ2-1,TRBV7-6,ASSRGQDDNEQF
TRBJ2-5,TRBV5-1,ASAIVTSAQETQY
TRBJ2-6,TRBV6-5,ASRQNSAGANVLT
TRBJ2-3,TRBV13,ASSQSGRGTDTQY
TRBJ2-7,TRBV11-2,ASSLDLQAYEQY
TRBJ2-1,TRBV20-1,SASGRSYNEQF
NA,TRBV9,ASSDPIRGGYNEQY
TRBJ1-2,TRBV4-2,ASSQERLSLFAGYT
TRBJ1-5,TRBV6-6,ASSPGQGAEQPQH
TRBJ2-3,TRBV12-3/TRBV12-4,ASGVAPSTDTQY
TRBJ1-2,TRBV7-9,ASSQDSDGGYT
TRBJ1-4,TRBV29-1,SVEDPGTAEKLF
TRBJ1-2,TRBV2,ASSEGDRSSGGYT
TRBJ2-1,TRBV10-1,ADGFGGKGQF
TRBJ2-1,TRBV5-1,ASTSEGSSYNEQF
TRBJ2-7,TRBV2,ASGGVGDYEQY
TRBJ2-2,TRBV21-1,ASQDNYTGELF
TRBJ2-7,TRBV11-2,ASSSLEIAGDPSREQY
TRBJ1-1,TRBV6-5,ASSFGGYTEAF
TRBJ1-1,TRBV5-1,ASSFTGASTEAF
TRBJ2-5,TRBV7-9,ASLGAGTPRETQY
TRBJ2-1,TRBV6-2/TRBV6-3,ASRPPGRLYNEQF
TRBJ2-7,TRBV5-4,ASSLWAGGVSYEQY
TRBJ2-5,TRBV12-3/TRBV12-4,ASSQQGVETQY
TRBJ2-1,TRBV4-2,AAGGRGDSSYNEQF
TRBJ2-1,TRBV29-1,SVGTTYNEQF
TRBJ1-2,TRBV5-5,ASSFIPPDYGYT
TRBJ2-1,TRBV20-1,SAQIAFSNEQF
TRBJ2-7,TRBV20-1,SARGSRTYEQY
TRBJ2-1,TRBV27,ASRLAGGLINEQF
TRBJ2-6,TRBV3-1,ASSQDAATVISGANVLT
TRBJ2-3,TRBV20-1,SARSAGGTDTQY
TRBJ2-1,TRBV5-6,ASESVYNEQF
TRBJ2-7,TRBV20-1,SAPGRSVYEQY
TRBJ2-1,TRBV5-1,ASSWVAGGGEQF
TRBJ2-5,TRBV27,ASSFYGNQETQY